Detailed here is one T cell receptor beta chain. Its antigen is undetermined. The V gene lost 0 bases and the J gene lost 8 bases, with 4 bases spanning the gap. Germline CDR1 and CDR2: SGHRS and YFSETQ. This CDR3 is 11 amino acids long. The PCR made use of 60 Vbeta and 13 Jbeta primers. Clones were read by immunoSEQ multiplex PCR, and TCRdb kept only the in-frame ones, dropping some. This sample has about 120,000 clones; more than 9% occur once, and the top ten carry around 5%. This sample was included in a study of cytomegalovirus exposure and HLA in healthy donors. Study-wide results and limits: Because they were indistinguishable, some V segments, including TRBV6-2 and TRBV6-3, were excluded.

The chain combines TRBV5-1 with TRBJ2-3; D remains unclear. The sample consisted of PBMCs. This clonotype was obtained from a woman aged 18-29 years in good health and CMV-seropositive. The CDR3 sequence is CASSLDGTQYF. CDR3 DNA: TGCGCCAGCAGCTTGGACGGTACGCAGTATTTT.